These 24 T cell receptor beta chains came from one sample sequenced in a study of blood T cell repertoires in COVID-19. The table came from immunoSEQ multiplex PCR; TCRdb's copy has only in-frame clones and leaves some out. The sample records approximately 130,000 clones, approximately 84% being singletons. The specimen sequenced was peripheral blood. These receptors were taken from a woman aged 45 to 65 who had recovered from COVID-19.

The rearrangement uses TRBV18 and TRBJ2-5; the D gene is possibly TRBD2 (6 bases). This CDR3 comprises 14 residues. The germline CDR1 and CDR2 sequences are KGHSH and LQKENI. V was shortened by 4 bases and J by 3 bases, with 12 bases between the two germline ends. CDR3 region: CASSRGGGEETQYF. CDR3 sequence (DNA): TGTGCCAGCTCACGGGGAGGTGGGGAAGAGACCCAGTACTTC.

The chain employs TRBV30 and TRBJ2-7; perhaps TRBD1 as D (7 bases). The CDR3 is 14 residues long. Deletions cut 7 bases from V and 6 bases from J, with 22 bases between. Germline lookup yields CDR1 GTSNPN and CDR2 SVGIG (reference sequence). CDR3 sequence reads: CASTGGQSWGEQYF. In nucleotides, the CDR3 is TGTGCCTCTACCGGGGGACAGAGCTGGGGCGAGCAGTACTTC. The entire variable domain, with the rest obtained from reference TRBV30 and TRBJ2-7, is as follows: SQTIHQWPATLVQPVGSPLSLECTVEGTSNPNLYWYRQAAGRGLQLLFYSVGIGQISSEVPQNLSASRPQDRQFILSSKKLLLSDSGFYLCASTGGQSWGEQYFGPGTRLTVT.

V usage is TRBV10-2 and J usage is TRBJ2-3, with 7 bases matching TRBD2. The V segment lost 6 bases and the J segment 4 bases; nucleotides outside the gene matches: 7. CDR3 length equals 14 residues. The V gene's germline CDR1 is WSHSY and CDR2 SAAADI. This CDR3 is CASSSLAAADTQYF. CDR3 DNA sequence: TGCGCCAGCAGCAGTCTAGCGGCGGCAGATACGCAGTATTTT.

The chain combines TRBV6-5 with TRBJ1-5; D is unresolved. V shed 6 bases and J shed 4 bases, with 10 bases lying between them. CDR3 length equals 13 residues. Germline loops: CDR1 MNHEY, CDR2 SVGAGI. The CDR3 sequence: CASRATWNQPQHF. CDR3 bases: TGTGCCAGCAGGGCGACTTGGAATCAGCCCCAGCATTTT.

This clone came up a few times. The CDR3 protein is CASSMDKRESGNTIYF. The CDR3 nucleotides are TGCGCCAGCTCAATGGACAAGCGGGAGTCTGGAAACACCATATATTTT. The J gene is TRBJ1-3, the V gene TRBV5-1, with D perhaps TRBD1 (5 bases). The CDR3 has 16 residues. The V and J ends lost 7 bases and 1 base respectively, with 18 bases between them. CDR1 and CDR2 (germline): SGHRS, YFSETQ.

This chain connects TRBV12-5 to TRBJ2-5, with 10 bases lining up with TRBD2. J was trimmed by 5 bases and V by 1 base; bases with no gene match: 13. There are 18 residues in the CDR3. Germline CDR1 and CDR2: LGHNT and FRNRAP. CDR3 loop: CASGLAMGLAGDSETQYF. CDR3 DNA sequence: TGTGCTAGTGGTTTGGCTATGGGTCTAGCGGGAGATTCTGAGACCCAGTACTTC.

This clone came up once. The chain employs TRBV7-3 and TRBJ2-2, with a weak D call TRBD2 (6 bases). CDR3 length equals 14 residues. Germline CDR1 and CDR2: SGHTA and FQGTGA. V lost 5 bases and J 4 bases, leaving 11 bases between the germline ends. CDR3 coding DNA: TGTGCCAGCAGCGTCGGGACTTTCACCGGGGAGCTGTTTTTT. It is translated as CASSVGTFTGELFF. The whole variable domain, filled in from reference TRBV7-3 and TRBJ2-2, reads GAGVSQTPSNKVTEKGKYVELRCDPISGHTALYWYRQSLGQGPEFLIYFQGTGAADDSGLPNDRFFAVRPEGSVSTLKIQRTERGDSAVYLCASSVGTFTGELFFGEGSRLTVL.

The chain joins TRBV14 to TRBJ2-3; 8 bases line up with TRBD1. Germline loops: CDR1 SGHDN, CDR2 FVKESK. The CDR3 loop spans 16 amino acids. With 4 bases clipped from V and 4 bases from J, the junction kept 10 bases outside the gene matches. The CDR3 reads CASSLLGQGGADTQYF. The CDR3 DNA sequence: TGTGCCAGCAGCCTTCTTGGACAGGGAGGCGCAGATACGCAGTATTTT.

The DNA for the CDR3 is TGTGCCAGCAGCGACCCGGGACTAGCGGGGGGTCGACATAGGCAGTATTTT. Translation gives CASSDPGLAGGRHRQYF. This chain uses TRBV7-3 with TRBJ2-3; TRBD2 agrees at 15 bases. The trim removed 5 bases at V and 11 bases at J, leaving 14 bases unmatched. The CDR3 length is 17 residues. In germline, CDR1 is SGHTA, CDR2 FQGTGA.

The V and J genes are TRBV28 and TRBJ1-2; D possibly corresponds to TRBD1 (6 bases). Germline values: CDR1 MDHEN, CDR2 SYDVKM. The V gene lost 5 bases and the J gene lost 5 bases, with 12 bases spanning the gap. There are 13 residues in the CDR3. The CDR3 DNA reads TGTGCCAGCAGTCCGTGGACAGAATATGGCTACACCTTC. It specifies CASSPWTEYGYTF.

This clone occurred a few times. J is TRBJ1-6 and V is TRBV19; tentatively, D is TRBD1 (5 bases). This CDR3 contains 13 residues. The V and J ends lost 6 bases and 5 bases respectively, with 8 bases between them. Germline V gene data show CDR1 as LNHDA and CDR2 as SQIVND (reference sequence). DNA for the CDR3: TGTGCCAGTAGGGGCAGGGATAATTCACCCCTCCACTTT. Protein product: CASRGRDNSPLHF.

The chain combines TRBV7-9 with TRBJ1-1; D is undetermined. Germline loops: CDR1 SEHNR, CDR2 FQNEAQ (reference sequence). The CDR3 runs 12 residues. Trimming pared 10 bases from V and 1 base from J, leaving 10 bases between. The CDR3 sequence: CAISGRNTEAFF. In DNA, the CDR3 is TGTGCCATCTCGGGGAGGAACACTGAAGCTTTCTTT.

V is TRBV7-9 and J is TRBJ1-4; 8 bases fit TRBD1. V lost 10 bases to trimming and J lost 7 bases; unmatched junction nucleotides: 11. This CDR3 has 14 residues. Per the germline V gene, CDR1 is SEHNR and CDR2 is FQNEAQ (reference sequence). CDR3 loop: CAILEQGESEKLFF. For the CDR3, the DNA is TGTGCCATCCTAGAACAGGGGGAAAGTGAAAAACTGTTTTTT. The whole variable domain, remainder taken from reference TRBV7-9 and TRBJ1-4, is DTGVSQNPRHKITKRGQNVTFRCDPISEHNRLYWYRQTLGQGPEFLTYFQNEAQLEKSRLLSDRFSAERPKGSFSTLEIQRTEQGDSAMYLCAILEQGESEKLFFGSGTQLSVL.

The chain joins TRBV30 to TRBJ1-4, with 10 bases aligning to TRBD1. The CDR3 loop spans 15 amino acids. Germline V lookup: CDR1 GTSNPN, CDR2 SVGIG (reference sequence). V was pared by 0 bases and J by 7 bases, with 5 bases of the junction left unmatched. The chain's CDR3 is CAWSVQGQGSEKLFF. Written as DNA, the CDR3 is TGTGCCTGGAGTGTACAGGGACAGGGGAGTGAAAAACTGTTTTTT.

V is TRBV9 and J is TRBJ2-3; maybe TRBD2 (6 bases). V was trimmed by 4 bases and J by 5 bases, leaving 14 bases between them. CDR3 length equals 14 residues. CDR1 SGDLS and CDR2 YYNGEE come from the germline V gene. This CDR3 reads CASSSASEGDTQYF. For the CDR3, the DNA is TGTGCCAGCAGCTCGGCTAGCGAGGGAGATACGCAGTATTTT.

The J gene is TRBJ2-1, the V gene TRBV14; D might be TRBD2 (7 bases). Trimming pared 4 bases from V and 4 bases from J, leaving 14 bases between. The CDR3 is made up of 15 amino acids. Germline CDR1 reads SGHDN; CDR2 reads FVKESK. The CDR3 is CASSLPGGRYNEQFF. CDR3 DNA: TGTGCCAGCAGCCTGCCGGGGGGCAGGTACAATGAGCAGTTCTTC.

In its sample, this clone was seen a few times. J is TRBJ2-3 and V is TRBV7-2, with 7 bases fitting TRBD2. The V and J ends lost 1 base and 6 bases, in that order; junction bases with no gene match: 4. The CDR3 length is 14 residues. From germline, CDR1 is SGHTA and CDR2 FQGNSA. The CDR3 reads CASSLGSGGDTQYF. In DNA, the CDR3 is TGTGCCAGCAGCTTAGGGTCGGGGGGTGATACGCAGTATTTT.

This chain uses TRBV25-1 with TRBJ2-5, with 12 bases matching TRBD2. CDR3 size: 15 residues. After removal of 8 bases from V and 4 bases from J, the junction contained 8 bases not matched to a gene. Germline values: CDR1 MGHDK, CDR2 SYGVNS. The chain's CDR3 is CASAVPSGRVETQYF. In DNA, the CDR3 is TGTGCCAGCGCAGTACCTAGCGGGAGGGTAGAGACCCAGTACTTC.

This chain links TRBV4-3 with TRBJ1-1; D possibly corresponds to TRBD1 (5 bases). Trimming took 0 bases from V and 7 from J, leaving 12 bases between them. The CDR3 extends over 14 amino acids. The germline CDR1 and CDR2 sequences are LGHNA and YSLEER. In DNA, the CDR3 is TGCGCCAGCAGCCAAGATCTGATTCAGGGTGAAGCTTTCTTT. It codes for CASSQDLIQGEAFF.

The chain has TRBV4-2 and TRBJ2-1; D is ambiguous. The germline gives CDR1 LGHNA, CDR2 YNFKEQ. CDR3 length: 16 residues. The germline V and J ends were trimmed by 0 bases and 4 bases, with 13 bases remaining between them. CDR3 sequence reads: CASSQDWANEYNEQFF. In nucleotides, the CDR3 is TGTGCCAGCAGCCAAGATTGGGCAAATGAATACAATGAGCAGTTCTTC.

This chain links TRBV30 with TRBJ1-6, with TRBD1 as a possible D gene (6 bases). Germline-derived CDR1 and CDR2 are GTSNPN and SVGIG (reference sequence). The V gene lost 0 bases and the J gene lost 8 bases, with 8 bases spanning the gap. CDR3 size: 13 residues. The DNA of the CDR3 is TGTGCCTGGAGTGTATACAGGGATTCACCCCTCCACTTT. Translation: CAWSVYRDSPLHF. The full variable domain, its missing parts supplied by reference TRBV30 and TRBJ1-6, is SQTIHQWPATLVQPVGSPLSLECTVEGTSNPNLYWYRQAAGRGLQLLFYSVGIGQISSEVPQNLSASRPQDRQFILSSKKLLLSDSGFYLCAWSVYRDSPLHFGNGTRLTVT.

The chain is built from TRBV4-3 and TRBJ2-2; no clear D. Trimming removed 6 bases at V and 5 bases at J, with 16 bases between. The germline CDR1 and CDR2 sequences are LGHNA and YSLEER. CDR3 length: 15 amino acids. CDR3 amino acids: CASSDSTSSTGELFF. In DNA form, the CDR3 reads TGCGCCAGCAGTGACTCGACGTCAAGTACCGGGGAGCTGTTTTTT.

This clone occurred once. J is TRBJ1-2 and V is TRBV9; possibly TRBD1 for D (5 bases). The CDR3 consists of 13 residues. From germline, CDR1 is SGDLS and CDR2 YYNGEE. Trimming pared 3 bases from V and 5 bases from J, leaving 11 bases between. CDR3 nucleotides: TGTGCCAGCAGCGGGGGACTGAATTATGGCTACACCTTC. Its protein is CASSGGLNYGYTF.

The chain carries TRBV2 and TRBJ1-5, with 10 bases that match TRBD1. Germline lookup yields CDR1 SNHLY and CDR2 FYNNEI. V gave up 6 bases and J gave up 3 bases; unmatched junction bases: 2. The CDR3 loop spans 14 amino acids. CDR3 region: CASRGTGDNQPQHF. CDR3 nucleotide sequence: TGTGCCAGCAGGGGGACAGGGGACAATCAGCCCCAGCATTTT.